The 2 T cell receptor beta chains in this list originate from one sample, sequenced in a study of T cells in Graves' hyperthyroidism and ophthalmopathy (dated by TCRdb to about 2019). Receptor amplification or capture employed multiplex PCR. Sequencing relied on an Illumina HiSeq 2000. Amplification of TCR beta CDR3 regions was carried out from RNA transcripts. The TCR CDR3 was subjected to a first round of RT-PCR using the HTBI primer set and the Qiagen OneStep RT-PCR kit. Using fastp trimming at Q25 and MiXCR clonotype assembly, TCRdb reanalyzed the public sequencing data and kept in-frame beta chains. Rows with a matching CDR3 protein are joined into one entry that keeps the most common DNA and genes. The sample table shows roughly 500,000 distinct CDR3 sequences, and approximately 49% are seen once. The ten most abundant clones make up around two fifths of the sample. Sequencing was done on a sample of peripheral blood or thyroid tissue (not recorded which). These receptors were taken from an adult woman with Graves' disease, either hyperthyroidism or ophthalmopathy (not recorded which).

This clonotype has only a few counts. The chain has TRBV24-1 and TRBJ2-2; 14 bases map to TRBD2. CDR3 length: 18 amino acids. The germline V gene encodes CDR1 KGHDR and CDR2 SFDVKD. With 3 bases clipped from V and 5 bases from J, the junction kept 7 bases outside the gene matches. In DNA, the CDR3 is TGTGCCACCAGTGATCCGGGACTAGCGGGAGTTCGTACCGGGGAGCTGTTTTTT. It encodes CATSDPGLAGVRTGELFF.

V and J are TRBV6-4 and TRBJ1-1; 10 bases line up with TRBD1. Per the germline V gene, CDR1 is MRHNA and CDR2 is SNTAGT. The CDR3 is 14 amino acids. After removal of 7 bases from V and 6 bases from J, the junction contained 8 bases not matched to a gene. CDR3 nucleotides: TGTGCCAGCATGACAGGGGGCTTAAGGGCTGAAGCTTTCTTT. Protein product: CASMTGGLRAEAFF.